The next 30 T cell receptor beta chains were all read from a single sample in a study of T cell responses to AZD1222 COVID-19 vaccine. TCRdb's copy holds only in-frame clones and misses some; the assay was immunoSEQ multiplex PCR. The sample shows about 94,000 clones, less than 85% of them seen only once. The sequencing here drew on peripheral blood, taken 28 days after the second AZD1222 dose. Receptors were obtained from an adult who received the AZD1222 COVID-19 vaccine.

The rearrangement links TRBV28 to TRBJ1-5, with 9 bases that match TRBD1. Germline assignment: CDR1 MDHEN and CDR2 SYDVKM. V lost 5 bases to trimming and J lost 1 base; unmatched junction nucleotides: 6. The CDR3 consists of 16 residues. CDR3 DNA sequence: TGTGCCAGCAGTCTAACAGGGGGCATGAGCAATCAGCCCCAGCATTTT. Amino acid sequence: CASSLTGGMSNQPQHF.

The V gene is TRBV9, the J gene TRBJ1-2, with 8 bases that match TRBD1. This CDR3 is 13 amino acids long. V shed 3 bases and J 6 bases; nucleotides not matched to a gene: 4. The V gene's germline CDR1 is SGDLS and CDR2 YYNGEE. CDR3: CASSAGGRDGYTF. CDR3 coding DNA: TGTGCCAGCAGCGCAGGGGGCAGGGATGGCTACACCTTC.

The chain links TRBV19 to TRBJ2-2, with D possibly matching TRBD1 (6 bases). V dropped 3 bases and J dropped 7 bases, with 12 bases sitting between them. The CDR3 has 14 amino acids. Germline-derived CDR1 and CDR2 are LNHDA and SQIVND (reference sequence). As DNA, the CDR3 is TGTGCCAGTAGTATGCGAACAGGGAGCGGGGAGCTGTTTTTT. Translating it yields CASSMRTGSGELFF.

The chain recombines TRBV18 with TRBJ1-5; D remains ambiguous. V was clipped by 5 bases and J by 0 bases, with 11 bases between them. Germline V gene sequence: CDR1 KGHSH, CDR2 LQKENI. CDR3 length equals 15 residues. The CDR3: CASSGPSDSNQPQHF. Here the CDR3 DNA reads TGTGCCAGCTCAGGCCCCTCAGATAGCAATCAGCCCCAGCATTTT.

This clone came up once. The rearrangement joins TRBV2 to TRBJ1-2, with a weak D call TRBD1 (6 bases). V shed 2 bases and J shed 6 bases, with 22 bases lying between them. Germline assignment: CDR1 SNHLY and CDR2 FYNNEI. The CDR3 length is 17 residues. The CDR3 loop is CASSETGGAGNSNGYTF. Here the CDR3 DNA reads TGTGCCAGCAGTGAAACGGGGGGGGCCGGGAATTCGAATGGCTACACCTTC.

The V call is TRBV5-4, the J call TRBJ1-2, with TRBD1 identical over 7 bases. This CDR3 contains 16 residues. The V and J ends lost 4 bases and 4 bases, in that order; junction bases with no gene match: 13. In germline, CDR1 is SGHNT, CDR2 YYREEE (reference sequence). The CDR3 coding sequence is TGTGCCAGCAGCCCGCCCGGGACAGCAACAGCCTATGGCTACACCTTC. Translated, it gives CASSPPGTATAYGYTF. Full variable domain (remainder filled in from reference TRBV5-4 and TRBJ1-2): ETGVTQSPTHLIKTRGQQVTLRCSSQSGHNTVSWYQQALGQGPQFIFQYYREEENGRGNFPPRFSGLQFPNYSSELNVNALELDDSALYLCASSPPGTATAYGYTFGSGTRLTVV.

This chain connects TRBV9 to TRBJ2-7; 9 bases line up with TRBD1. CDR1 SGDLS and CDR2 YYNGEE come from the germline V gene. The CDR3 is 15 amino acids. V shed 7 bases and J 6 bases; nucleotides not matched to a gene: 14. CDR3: CASADPIGTGSEQYF. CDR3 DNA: TGTGCCAGCGCTGACCCGATAGGGACAGGGTCCGAGCAGTACTTC.

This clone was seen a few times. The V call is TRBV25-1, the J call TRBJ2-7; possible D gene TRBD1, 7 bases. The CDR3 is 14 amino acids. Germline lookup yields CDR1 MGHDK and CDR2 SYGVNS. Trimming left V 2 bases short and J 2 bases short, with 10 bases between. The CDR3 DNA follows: TGTGCCAGCAGTGAAGGAGGGGGCCCCTACGAGCAGTACTTC. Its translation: CASSEGGGPYEQYF.

The CDR3 bases are TGTGCCAGCAGCCAGGACAGAAGCTCCTACAATGAGCAGTTCTTC. Residues: CASSQDRSSYNEQFF. The chain carries TRBV7-3 and TRBJ2-1; D may be TRBD1 (6 bases). The CDR3 is 15 residues long. Germline V lookup: CDR1 SGHTA, CDR2 FQGTGA. With 5 bases removed from V and 0 bases from J, the gap between germline ends came to 11 bases.

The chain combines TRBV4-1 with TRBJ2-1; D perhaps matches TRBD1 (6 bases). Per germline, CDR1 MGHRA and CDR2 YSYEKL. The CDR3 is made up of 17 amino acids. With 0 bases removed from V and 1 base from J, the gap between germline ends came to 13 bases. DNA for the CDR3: TGCGCCAGCAGCCAAGATAAGGGGGTTTTGTCCTACAATGAGCAGTTCTTC. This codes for CASSQDKGVLSYNEQFF.

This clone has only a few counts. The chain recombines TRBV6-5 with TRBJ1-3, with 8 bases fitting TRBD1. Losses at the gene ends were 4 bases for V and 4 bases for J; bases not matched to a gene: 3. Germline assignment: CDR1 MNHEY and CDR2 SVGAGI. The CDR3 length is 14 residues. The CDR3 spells CASSLTGVGNTIYF. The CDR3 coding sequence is TGTGCCAGCAGTTTGACAGGGGTAGGAAACACCATATATTTT.

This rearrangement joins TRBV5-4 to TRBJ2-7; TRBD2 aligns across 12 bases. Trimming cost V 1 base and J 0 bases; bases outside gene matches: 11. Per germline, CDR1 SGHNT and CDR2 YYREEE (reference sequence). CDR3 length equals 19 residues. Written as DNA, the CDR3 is TGTGCCAGCAGCTTGCGGTCACTAGCGGGAGGAAGACGCTCCTACGAGCAGTACTTC. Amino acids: CASSLRSLAGGRRSYEQYF.

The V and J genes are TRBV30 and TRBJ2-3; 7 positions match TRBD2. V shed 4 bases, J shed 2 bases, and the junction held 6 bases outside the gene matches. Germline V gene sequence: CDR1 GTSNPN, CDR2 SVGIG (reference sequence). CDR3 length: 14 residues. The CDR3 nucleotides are TGTGCCTGGACCGGGGGGTGGGACACAGATACGCAGTATTTT. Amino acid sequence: CAWTGGWDTDTQYF.

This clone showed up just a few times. The CDR3 region has the DNA TGCGCCAGCAGCCAACGAAAGGGACTAGCGGGACTCTCCTACGAGCAGTACTTC. Protein product: CASSQRKGLAGLSYEQYF. This chain links TRBV4-3 with TRBJ2-7; TRBD2 matches at 13 bases. Germline loops: CDR1 LGHNA, CDR2 YSLEER. Trimming took 2 bases from V and 0 from J; bases not matched to a gene: 7. The CDR3 extends over 18 amino acids.

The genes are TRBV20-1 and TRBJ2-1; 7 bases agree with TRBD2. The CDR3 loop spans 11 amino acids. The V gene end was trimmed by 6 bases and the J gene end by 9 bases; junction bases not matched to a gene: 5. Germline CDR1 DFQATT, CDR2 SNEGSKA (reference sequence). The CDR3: CSARDYPEQFF. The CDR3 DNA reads TGCAGTGCCCGGGACTACCCTGAGCAGTTCTTC.

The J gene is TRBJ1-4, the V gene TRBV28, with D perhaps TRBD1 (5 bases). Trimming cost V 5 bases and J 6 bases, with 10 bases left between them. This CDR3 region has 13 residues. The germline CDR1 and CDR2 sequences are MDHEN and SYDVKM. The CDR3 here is CASSAGQYEKLFF. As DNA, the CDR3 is TGTGCCAGCAGTGCAGGGCAATATGAAAAACTGTTTTTT.

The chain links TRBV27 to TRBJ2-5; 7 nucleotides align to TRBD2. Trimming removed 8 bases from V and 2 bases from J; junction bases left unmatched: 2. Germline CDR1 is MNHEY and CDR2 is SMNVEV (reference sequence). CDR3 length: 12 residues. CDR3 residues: CASGEGQETQYF. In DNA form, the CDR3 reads TGTGCCAGCGGGGAGGGGCAAGAGACCCAGTACTTC.

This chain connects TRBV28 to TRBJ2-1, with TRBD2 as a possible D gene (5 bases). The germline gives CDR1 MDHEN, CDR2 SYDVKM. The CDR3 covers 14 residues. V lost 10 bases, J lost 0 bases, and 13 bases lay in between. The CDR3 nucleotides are TGTGCCACGAGAGCGGCCTCCTCCTACAATGAGCAGTTCTTC. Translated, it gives CATRAASSYNEQFF.

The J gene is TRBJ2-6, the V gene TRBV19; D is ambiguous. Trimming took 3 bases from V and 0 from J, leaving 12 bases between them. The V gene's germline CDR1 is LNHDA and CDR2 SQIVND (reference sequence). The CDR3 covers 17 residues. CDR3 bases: TGTGCCAGTAGTATTAGGCCTATGGGCTCTGGGGCCAACGTCCTGACTTTC. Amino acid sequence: CASSIRPMGSGANVLTF.

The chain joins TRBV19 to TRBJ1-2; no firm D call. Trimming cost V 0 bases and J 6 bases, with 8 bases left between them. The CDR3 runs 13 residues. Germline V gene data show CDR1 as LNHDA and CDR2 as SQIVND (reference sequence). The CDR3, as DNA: TGTGCCAGTAGTATAGACGGGCTGGATGGCTACACCTTC. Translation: CASSIDGLDGYTF.

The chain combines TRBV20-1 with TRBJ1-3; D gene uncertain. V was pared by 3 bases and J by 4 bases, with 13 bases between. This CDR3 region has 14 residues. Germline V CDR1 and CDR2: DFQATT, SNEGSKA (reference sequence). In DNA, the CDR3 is TGCAGTGCTAGTTTCCCCTCTAAAGGAAACACCATATATTTT. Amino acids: CSASFPSKGNTIYF.

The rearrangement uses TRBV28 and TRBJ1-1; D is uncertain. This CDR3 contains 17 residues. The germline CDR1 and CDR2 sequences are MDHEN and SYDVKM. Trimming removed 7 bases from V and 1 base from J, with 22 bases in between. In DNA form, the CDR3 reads TGTGCCAGCATAGAGGTACTGACGGCCGCGGGGAACACTGAAGCTTTCTTT. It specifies CASIEVLTAAGNTEAFF.

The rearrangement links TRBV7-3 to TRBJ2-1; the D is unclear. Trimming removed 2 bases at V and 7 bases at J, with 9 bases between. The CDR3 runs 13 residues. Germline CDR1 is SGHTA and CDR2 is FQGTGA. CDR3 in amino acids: CASSLAGLNEQFF. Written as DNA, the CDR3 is TGTGCCAGCAGCTTAGCCGGCCTTAATGAGCAGTTCTTC.

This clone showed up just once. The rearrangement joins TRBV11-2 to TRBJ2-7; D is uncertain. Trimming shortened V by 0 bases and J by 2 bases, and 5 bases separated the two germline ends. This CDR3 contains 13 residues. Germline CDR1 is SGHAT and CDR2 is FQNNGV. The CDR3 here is CASSLDPPYEQYF. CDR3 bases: TGTGCCAGCAGCTTAGATCCGCCCTACGAGCAGTACTTC.

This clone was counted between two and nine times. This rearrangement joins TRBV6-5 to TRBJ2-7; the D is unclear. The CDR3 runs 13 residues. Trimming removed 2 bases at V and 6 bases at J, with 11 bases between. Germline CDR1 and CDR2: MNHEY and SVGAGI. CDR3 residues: CASSYGSGVEQYF. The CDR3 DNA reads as TGTGCCAGCAGTTACGGTTCTGGGGTCGAGCAGTACTTC.

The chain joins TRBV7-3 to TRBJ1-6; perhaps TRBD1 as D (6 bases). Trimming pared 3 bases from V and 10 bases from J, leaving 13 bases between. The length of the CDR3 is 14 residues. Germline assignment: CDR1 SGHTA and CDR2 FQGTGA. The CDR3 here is CASSLGQTGSPLHF. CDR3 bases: TGTGCCAGCAGCTTGGGACAAACGGGATCACCCCTCCACTTT.

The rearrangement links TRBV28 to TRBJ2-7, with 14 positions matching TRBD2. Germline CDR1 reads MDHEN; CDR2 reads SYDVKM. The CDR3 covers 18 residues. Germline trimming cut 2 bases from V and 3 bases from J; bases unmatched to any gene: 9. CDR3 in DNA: TGTGCCAGCAGTTTACCGGGACTAGCGGGAGAGTCGGGCTACGAGCAGTACTTC. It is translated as CASSLPGLAGESGYEQYF.

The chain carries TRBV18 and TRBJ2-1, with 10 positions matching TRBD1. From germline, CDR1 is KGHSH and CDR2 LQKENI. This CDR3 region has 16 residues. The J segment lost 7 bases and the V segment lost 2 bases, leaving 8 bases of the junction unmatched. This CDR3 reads CASSPYGQGVGNEQFF. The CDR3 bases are TGTGCCAGCTCACCATACGGACAGGGGGTTGGAAATGAGCAGTTCTTC.

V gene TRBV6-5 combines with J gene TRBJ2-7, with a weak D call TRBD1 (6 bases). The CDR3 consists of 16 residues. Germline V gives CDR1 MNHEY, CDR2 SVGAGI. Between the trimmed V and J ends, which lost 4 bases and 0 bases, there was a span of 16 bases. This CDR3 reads CASSSLTGSSSYEQYF. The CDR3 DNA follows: TGTGCCAGCAGTTCCCTGACAGGTAGTTCCTCCTACGAGCAGTACTTC.

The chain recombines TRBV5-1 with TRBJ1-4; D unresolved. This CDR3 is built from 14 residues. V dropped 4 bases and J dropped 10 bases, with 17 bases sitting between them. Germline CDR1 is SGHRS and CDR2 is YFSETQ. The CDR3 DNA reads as TGCGCCAGCAGCCCCCCCGGAGGGTTGGGAAAACTGTTTTTT. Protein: CASSPPGGLGKLFF.